The 26 T cell receptor beta chains given below trace back to one sample, sequenced in a study of blood T cell repertoires in COVID-19 (dated by TCRdb to 2020 to 2022). The method was the immunoSEQ multiplex PCR assay. The source is immuneACCESS, and TCRdb retained only in-frame sequences with V and J called. Part of the clones is not carried over; for the studies checked, unresolved V genes explain less than half of this, and the remainder is unexplained. The table for this sample lists 200,000 to 300,000 clones; about 79% of them were counted only once. The biggest ten clones account for 2% to 2.5% of the sample. The sequenced material came from peripheral blood. The receptors originated from a middle-aged man who had recovered from COVID-19.

The chain combines TRBV7-2 with TRBJ2-7; possible D gene TRBD1, 6 bases. Germline V gives CDR1 SGHTA, CDR2 FQGNSA. This CDR3 is built from 14 residues. Trimming cost V 1 base and J 4 bases, with 11 bases left between them. This chain's CDR3 is CASSLDRDRYEQYF. CDR3 nucleotide sequence: TGTGCCAGCAGCTTAGACAGGGATCGGTACGAGCAGTACTTC.

The CDR3 nucleotides are TGTGCCAGCAGTTATCCCGGGGGGATCGATGGCTACACCTTC. Protein product: CASSYPGGIDGYTF. The chain uses TRBV7-9 and TRBJ1-2; the D gene is possibly TRBD1 (5 bases). The V end was cut by 6 bases, the J end by 6 bases, with 17 bases between. CDR3 length equals 14 residues. CDR1 SEHNR and CDR2 FQNEAQ come from the germline V gene (reference sequence). Together with reference TRBV7-9 and TRBJ1-2, the CDR3 gives the full variable domain: DTGVSQNPRHKITKRGQNVTFRCDPISEHNRLYWYRQTLGQGPEFLTYFQNEAQLEKSRLLSDRFSAERPKGSFSTLEIQRTEQGDSAMYLCASSYPGGIDGYTFGSGTRLTVV.

The CDR3 protein is CASSIRPGSTEAFF. The DNA of the CDR3 is TGTGCCAGTAGTATCCGCCCCGGGAGCACTGAAGCTTTCTTT. This rearrangement joins TRBV19 to TRBJ1-1, with no clear D. V was clipped by 3 bases and J by 4 bases, with 12 bases between them. The CDR3 consists of 14 residues. The germline V gene encodes CDR1 LNHDA and CDR2 SQIVND (reference sequence).

This chain connects TRBV2 to TRBJ2-1; 10 bases map to TRBD1. After removal of 7 bases from V and 1 base from J, the junction contained 4 bases not matched to a gene. This CDR3 is built from 15 residues. In germline, CDR1 is SNHLY, CDR2 FYNNEI. The CDR3 protein is CASMTGGDSYNEQFF. The CDR3 coding sequence is TGTGCCAGCATGACAGGGGGCGATTCCTACAATGAGCAGTTCTTC. Based on the CDR3 plus reference TRBV2 and TRBJ2-1, the full variable domain is EPEVTQTPSHQVTQMGQEVILRCVPISNHLYFYWYRQILGQKVEFLVSFYNNEISEKSEIFDDQFSVERPDGSNFTLKIRSTKLEDSAMYFCASMTGGDSYNEQFFGPGTRLTVL.

Regarding this clone: This CDR3 is also generated by other DNA sequences in the sample. The genes are TRBV18 and TRBJ1-5; weak D call: TRBD1 (6 bases). Germline loops: CDR1 KGHSH, CDR2 LQKENI. Trimming cost V 3 bases and J 1 base, with 7 bases left between them. The length of the CDR3 is 14 residues. The CDR3 coding sequence is TGTGCCAGCTCACCGCAGGGGAGCAATCAGCCCCAGCATTTT. It codes for CASSPQGSNQPQHF.

The rearrangement uses TRBV6-2 or TRBV6-3 and TRBJ2-5; perhaps TRBD1 as D (5 bases). The CDR3 is 12 amino acids. V lost 3 bases and J lost 7, with 9 bases in between. Germline CDR1 and CDR2: MNHEY and SVGEGT. This chain's CDR3 is CASSYPQGTQYF. The CDR3 DNA follows: TGTGCCAGCAGTTATCCCCAGGGGACCCAGTACTTC.

This chain joins TRBV6-2 or TRBV6-3 and TRBJ1-5, with 7 nucleotides matching TRBD1. This CDR3 has 16 amino acids. Germline V gives CDR1 MNHEY, CDR2 SVGEGT. The junction had 8 bases not matched to a gene; V was cut back by 2 bases and J by 4 bases. The CDR3 coding sequence is TGTGCCAGCAGTTACGAACAGGGGCTGGGGAATCAGCCCCAGCATTTT. This sequence encodes CASSYEQGLGNQPQHF.

This chain links TRBV7-9 with TRBJ2-1; the match to TRBD2 covers 7 bases. CDR1 is SEHNR, CDR2 FQNEAQ, per germline (reference sequence). Germline trimming cut 0 bases from V and 3 bases from J; bases unmatched to any gene: 5. The CDR3 contains 16 residues. CDR3 DNA sequence: TGTGCCAGCAGCTTAGCTTCGCGGGGGAACTACAATGAGCAGTTCTTC. It yields the protein CASSLASRGNYNEQFF.

The chain joins TRBV4-3 to TRBJ2-7; D is perhaps TRBD1 (5 bases). CDR1 and CDR2 from the germline V gene are LGHNA and YSLEER. V gave up 0 bases and J gave up 1 base, with 10 bases separating them. This CDR3 is built from 15 residues. CDR3 region: CASSQDIAGSYEQYF. For the CDR3, the DNA is TGCGCCAGCAGCCAAGATATAGCAGGGTCCTACGAGCAGTACTTC.

The J gene is TRBJ2-3, the V gene TRBV14; 7 bases fit TRBD2. The V gene's germline CDR1 is SGHDN and CDR2 FVKESK. J gave up 0 bases and V 4 bases, and 10 bases lay outside the gene matches. This CDR3 is 17 amino acids long. This chain's CDR3 is CASSPRTSADSTDTQYF. The CDR3 DNA reads TGTGCCAGCAGCCCGAGAACTAGCGCGGATAGCACAGATACGCAGTATTTT.

This chain links TRBV2 with TRBJ2-3, with a possible D match to TRBD1 (6 bases). This CDR3 is 14 amino acids long. The ends were cut back, 7 bases at V and 4 bases at J, with 15 bases in the middle. Per germline, CDR1 SNHLY and CDR2 FYNNEI. CDR3 bases: TGTGCCAGCAATGACCAAGGGGGTCCAGATACGCAGTATTTT. Its translation: CASNDQGGPDTQYF.

The chain couples TRBV7-2 to TRBJ1-2, with 9 bases aligning to TRBD1. There are 14 residues in the CDR3. Germline V lookup: CDR1 SGHTA, CDR2 FQGNSA. Trimming cost V 1 base and J 4 bases; bases outside gene matches: 1. Written as DNA, the CDR3 is TGTGCCAGCAGCTTAGTGGGACAGGGCTATGGCTACACCTTC. It specifies CASSLVGQGYGYTF.

The chain joins TRBV6-1 to TRBJ2-1, with 9 bases that match TRBD1. In germline, CDR1 is MNHNS, CDR2 SASEGT. The CDR3 contains 17 residues. J lost 0 bases, V lost 3 bases, and 6 bases had no gene match. DNA for the CDR3: TGTGCCAGCAGTGATTACAGGGGGCCGAGCTCCTACAATGAGCAGTTCTTC. Protein: CASSDYRGPSSYNEQFF.

V usage is TRBV7-8 and J usage is TRBJ2-7; D is ambiguous. V shed 5 bases and J shed 4 bases, with 9 bases lying between them. The CDR3 contains 12 residues. CDR1 and CDR2 (germline): SGHVS, FQNEAQ. The CDR3 is CASSVRSYEQYF. CDR3 coding DNA: TGTGCCAGCAGCGTGAGATCATACGAGCAGTACTTC.

V and J are TRBV29-1 and TRBJ2-7; the match to TRBD2 covers 11 bases. The CDR3 has 14 amino acids. CDR1 is SQVTM, CDR2 ANQGSEA, per germline. J lost 3 bases, V lost 5 bases, and 6 bases had no gene match. In DNA form, the CDR3 reads TGCAGCGTTAGTACTAGCGGGAGTCTCTACGAGCAGTACTTC. Its translation: CSVSTSGSLYEQYF.

The rearrangement links TRBV29-1 to TRBJ1-2; 9 nucleotides match TRBD1. V lost 6 bases and J lost 1; bases outside the gene matches: 12. CDR1 SQVTM and CDR2 ANQGSEA come from the germline V gene. This CDR3 has 16 amino acids. CDR3 in amino acids: CSVDGTGLMSNYGYTF. The CDR3 DNA follows: TGCAGCGTCGATGGGACAGGGCTAATGAGTAACTATGGCTACACCTTC.

The DNA of the CDR3 is TGTGCCAGCAGCCACTACGGACAGGGGCAAAGCAATCAGCCCCAGCATTTT. This encodes CASSHYGQGQSNQPQHF. The rearrangement joins TRBV4-2 to TRBJ1-5; 9 nucleotides align to TRBD1. CDR3 length: 17 amino acids. The ends lost 3 bases at V and 1 base at J; junction bases unmatched: 7. Germline CDR1 LGHNA, CDR2 YNFKEQ.

This clone was observed a few times. V is TRBV4-3 and J is TRBJ1-6, with TRBD1 matching over 9 bases. The germline CDR1 and CDR2 sequences are LGHNA and YSLEER. With V trimmed by 5 bases and J by 10 bases, 9 bases remained unmatched. CDR3 length: 15 amino acids. CDR3 bases: TGCGCCAGCAGCGGAGGGACAGGGAGAGGGTCACCCCTCCACTTT. It encodes CASSGGTGRGSPLHF.

The genes are TRBV7-8 and TRBJ1-6; a possible D gene is TRBD1 (6 bases). Germline V gene sequence: CDR1 SGHVS, CDR2 FQNEAQ. The V gene lost 1 base and the J gene lost 0 bases, with 13 bases spanning the gap. CDR3 length: 18 residues. CDR3 nucleotides: TGTGCCAGCAGCTTAGATCCAGGGGTGATCTCCTATAATTCACCCCTCCACTTT. It yields the protein CASSLDPGVISYNSPLHF.

This chain connects TRBV3-1 (or the pseudogene TRBV3-2) to TRBJ1-1; unclear D gene. Trimming shortened V by 4 bases and J by 0 bases, and 12 bases separated the two germline ends. Germline loops: CDR1 LGHDT, CDR2 YNNKEL (reference sequence). This CDR3 contains 15 residues. CDR3 residues: CASSPTLVLNTEAFF. DNA of the CDR3: TGTGCCAGCAGCCCAACTTTAGTACTGAACACTGAAGCTTTCTTT.

The J gene is TRBJ2-3, the V gene TRBV6-5; D is undetermined. The V end lost 8 bases, the J end lost 6 bases, and 9 bases lay between the germline ends. CDR3 length equals 11 residues. Germline V gene data show CDR1 as MNHEY and CDR2 as SVGAGI. CDR3 in DNA: TGTGCCAGCGTTACCGGGGATACGCAGTATTTT. Its protein product is CASVTGDTQYF.

This chain links TRBV19 with TRBJ2-7; the D gene is possibly TRBD1 (6 bases). This CDR3 has 16 amino acids. Trimming stripped 1 base from V and 2 bases from J, with 15 bases between. Germline V CDR1 and CDR2: LNHDA, SQIVND (reference sequence). CDR3 sequence reads: CASSIGRTEDAYEQYF. The CDR3 DNA reads TGTGCCAGTAGTATAGGTCGGACAGAAGACGCCTACGAGCAGTACTTC.

The genes are TRBV6-5 and TRBJ2-5; D is perhaps TRBD1 (6 bases). Germline CDR1 MNHEY, CDR2 SVGAGI. V was cut by 4 bases and J by 2 bases, with 8 bases left in between. This CDR3 has 13 amino acids. CDR3 loop: CASSSGAQETQYF. For the CDR3, the DNA is TGTGCCAGCAGTTCAGGGGCTCAAGAGACCCAGTACTTC.

This clone appeared a few times. This CDR3 reads CASSVQTGRSYGYTF. The DNA for the CDR3 is TGTGCCAGCAGCGTCCAGACAGGAAGGTCCTATGGCTACACCTTC. The genes are TRBV5-4 and TRBJ1-2; tentatively, D is TRBD1 (6 bases). The germline V gene encodes CDR1 SGHNT and CDR2 YYREEE (reference sequence). The V gene lost 4 bases and the J gene lost 4 bases, with 17 bases spanning the gap. The length of the CDR3 is 15 residues.

The chain couples TRBV19 to TRBJ2-7; 7 nucleotides line up with TRBD2. Germline V gives CDR1 LNHDA, CDR2 SQIVND (reference sequence). The CDR3 loop spans 13 amino acids. The V gene end was trimmed by 4 bases and the J gene end by 6 bases; junction bases not matched to a gene: 6. The chain's CDR3 is CASSNRLAGEQYF. Here the CDR3 DNA reads TGTGCCAGTAGTAATAGACTAGCAGGCGAGCAGTACTTC.

V gene TRBV7-4 combines with J gene TRBJ2-7; D is unresolved. Germline CDR1 is SGHVT and CDR2 is SQSDAQ. Between the trimmed V and J ends, which lost 7 bases and 6 bases, there was a span of 13 bases. CDR3 length equals 12 residues. The CDR3 is CASIQAATEQYF. In nucleotides, the CDR3 is TGTGCCAGCATCCAGGCCGCCACCGAGCAGTACTTC.